This T cell receptor beta chain emerged from a study of T cells in Graves' hyperthyroidism and ophthalmopathy. General study points: Ophthalmopathy was predicted by the model a median of roughly 6.6 months ahead of onset. Most clonotypes expanded in thyroid above 0.001 were likewise present in blood. Classification by a 13 V-J model distinguished ophthalmopathy from stable hyperthyroidism.

J lost 4 bases, V lost 0 bases, and 7 bases had no gene match. The CDR3 runs 16 residues. CDR1 DFQATT and CDR2 SNEGSKA come from the germline V gene (reference sequence). This clonotype was counted between two and nine times. Its antigen is as yet unknown. TCR beta CDR3 regions were amplified from RNA. The HTBI primer set drove a first-round RT-PCR of the TCR CDR3. TCRdb re-analysed the multiplex PCR reads in MiXCR, keeping a single row per CDR3 protein. This sample has roughly 720,000 distinct CDR3 sequences, with around 16% found just once. The clonotype comes from a man aged 50-60 years with Graves' hyperthyroidism. Sequencing was performed on blood. This chain joins TRBV20-1 and TRBJ2-1, with 9 bases fitting TRBD2. The CDR3 sequence: CSARDPFAGGYNEQFF. In DNA form, the CDR3 reads TGCAGTGCTAGAGACCCCTTCGCGGGAGGGTACAATGAGCAGTTCTTC.